What follows is one T cell receptor (beta chain) and its context. The sample belongs to a study of blood T cell repertoires in COVID-19. Study-level background: Acute-phase and convalescent COVID-19 samples originated in the United States, Italy and Spain.

The CDR3 sequence is 12 residues long. Per germline, CDR1 SQVTM and CDR2 ANQGSEA. Trimming pared 6 bases from V and 2 bases from J, leaving 11 bases between. Measured with immunoSEQ multiplex PCR; TCRdb has only the in-frame clones, and not every one. Here the sample spans about 75,000 clones, about 87% being singletons. The chain couples TRBV29-1 to TRBJ2-7; D not resolved. The receptor was isolated from a woman between 45 and 60 years old with acute or convalescent COVID-19. The sequencing sample was made of peripheral blood. CDR3 DNA sequence: TGCAGCGTCTCAGGTGCCACCTACGAGCAGTACTTC. This codes for CSVSGATYEQYF.